This T cell receptor (beta chain) was captured in a study of blood T cell repertoires in COVID-19. The overall study: PBMCs, B-cell-depleted T cells, or T cells provided the cDNA or gDNA that made up the material.

V was shortened by 5 bases and J by 3 bases, with 8 bases between the two germline ends. In germline, CDR1 is SEHNR, CDR2 FQNEAQ (reference sequence). The CDR3 is 13 amino acids. Original analysis: Cell counts per sample came from amplifying reference gene primers. The method was immunoSEQ multiplex PCR; TCRdb's version includes in-frame clones alone and lacks a portion of them. V and J calls and clone size are as listed in that table; D and trimming were resolved from the DNA. The table includes more than 85,000 clones, roughly 82% detected once. J is TRBJ2-1 and V is TRBV7-9; TRBD2 is a possible D gene (5 bases). The receptor was derived from a woman aged 55-69 years with acute or convalescent COVID-19. The sample consisted of peripheral blood. CDR3 coding DNA: TGTGCCAGCAGCCGCGGACTCTACAATGAGCAGTTCTTC. Translation: CASSRGLYNEQFF.